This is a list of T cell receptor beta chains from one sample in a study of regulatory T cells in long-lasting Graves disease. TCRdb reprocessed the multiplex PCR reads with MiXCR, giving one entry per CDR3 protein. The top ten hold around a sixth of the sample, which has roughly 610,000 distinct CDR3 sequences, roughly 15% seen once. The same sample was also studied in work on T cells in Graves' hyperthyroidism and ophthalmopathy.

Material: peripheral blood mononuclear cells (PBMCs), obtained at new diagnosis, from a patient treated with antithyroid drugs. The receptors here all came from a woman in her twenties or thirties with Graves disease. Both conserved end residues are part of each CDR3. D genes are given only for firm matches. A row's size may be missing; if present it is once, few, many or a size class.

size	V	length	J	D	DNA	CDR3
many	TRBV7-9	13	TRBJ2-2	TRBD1	TGTGCCAGCAGCGACAGGGTGGCCGGGGAGCTGTTTTTT	CASSDRVAGELFF
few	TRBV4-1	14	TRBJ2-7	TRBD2	TGCGCCAGCAGCCGAGGACTAGCGGGAGTTGAGCAGTACTTC	CASSRGLAGVEQYF
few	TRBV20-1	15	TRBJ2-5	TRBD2	TGCAGTGCTAGGCCGACTAGCGGGAGCCGGGAGACCCAGTACTTC	CSARPTSGSRETQYF
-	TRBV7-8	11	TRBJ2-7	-	TGTGCCAGCAGCTTAGACACATTACAGTACTTC	CASSLDTLQYF
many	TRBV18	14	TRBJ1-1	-	TGTGCCAGCTCACCACTAGGGGCGGACACTGAAGCTTTCTTT	CASSPLGADTEAFF
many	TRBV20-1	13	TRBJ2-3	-	TGCAGTGCTAGGACAGCTCGCACAGATACGCAGTATTTT	CSARTARTDTQYF
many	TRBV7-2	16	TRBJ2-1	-	TGTGCCAGCAGCTCCCCCTCAGCGGTCCCCTACAATGAGCAGTTCTTC	CASSSPSAVPYNEQFF
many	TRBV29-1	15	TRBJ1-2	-	TGCAGCGTTGGGAGACTGACAGGTTACAACTATGGCTACACCTTC	CSVGRLTGYNYGYTF
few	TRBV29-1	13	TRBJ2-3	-	TGCAGCGGATTACAGCTGACCGCAGATACGCAGTATTTT	CSGLQLTADTQYF
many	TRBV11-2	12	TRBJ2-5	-	TGTGCCAGCAGCTTAGACGCGCCGACCCAGTACTTC	CASSLDAPTQYF
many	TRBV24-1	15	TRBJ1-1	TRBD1	TGTGCCACCAGTTCGGCAGGGGGCATGAACACTGAAGCTTTCTTT	CATSSAGGMNTEAFF
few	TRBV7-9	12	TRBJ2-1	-	TGTGCCAGCAGCTTGCAGGAGAATGAGCAGTTCTTC	CASSLQENEQFF
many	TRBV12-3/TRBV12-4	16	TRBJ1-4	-	TGTGCCAGCAGCCAAGGGGACCGATCAACTAATGAAAAACTGTTTTTT	CASSQGDRSTNEKLFF
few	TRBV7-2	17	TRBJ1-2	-	TGTGCCAGCAGCTTAGATCCCCAGGTGGCCCGTACGTATGGCTACACCTTC	CASSLDPQVARTYGYTF
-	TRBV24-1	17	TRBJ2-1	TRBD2	TGTGCCACCAGTGATGGCCTAGCGGGGGAGTTTTACAATGAGCAGTTCTTC	CATSDGLAGEFYNEQFF
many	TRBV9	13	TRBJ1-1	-	TGTGCCAGCAGCGCTAGTAGGGAGAGCGCAGCTTTCTTT	CASSASRESAAFF
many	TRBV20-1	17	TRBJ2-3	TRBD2	TGCAGTGCTAGAGAAAGGGAAGCGGGGACTTCAACAGATACGCAGTATTTT	CSAREREAGTSTDTQYF
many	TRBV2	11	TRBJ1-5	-	TGTGCCAGCAGTGTGACGGGGGTGGCGCATTTT	CASSVTGVAHF
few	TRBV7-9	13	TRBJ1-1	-	TGTGCCAGCGGGTGGGAGACAGTAACCGAAGCTTTCTTT	CASGWETVTEAFF
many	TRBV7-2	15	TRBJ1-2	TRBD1	TGTGCCAGCAGCCCCGGGGGGCAGGGGGCGCAAGGCTACACCTTC	CASSPGGQGAQGYTF
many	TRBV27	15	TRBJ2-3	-	TGTGCCAGCAGTTATACCGGGGGTAGCACAGATACGCAGTATTTT	CASSYTGGSTDTQYF
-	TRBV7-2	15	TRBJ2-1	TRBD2	TGTGCCAGCAGCCCTGACGCGGGAGGATGGAATGAGCAGTTCTTC	CASSPDAGGWNEQFF
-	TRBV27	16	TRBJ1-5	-	TGTGCCAGCAGCTTGGTCGGCCGGAAAAGCAATCAGCCCCAGCATTTT	CASSLVGRKSNQPQHF
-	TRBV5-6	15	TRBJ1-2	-	TGTGCCAGTACCCCAGATGGGGCGCGTGCCTATGGCTACACCTTC	CASTPDGARAYGYTF
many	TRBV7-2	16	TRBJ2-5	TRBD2	TGTGCCAGCAGCTTATGGCTAGCGGGAGACGGAGGGACCCAGTACTTC	CASSLWLAGDGGTQYF
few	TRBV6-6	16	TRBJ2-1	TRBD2	TGTGCCAGCAGTTACTCGGGACTAGCGGGAGTCGATGAGCAGTTCTTC	CASSYSGLAGVDEQFF
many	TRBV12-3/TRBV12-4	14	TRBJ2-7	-	TGTGCCAGCAGTTTTATACAGTCCTTCAACGAGCAGTACTTC	CASSFIQSFNEQYF
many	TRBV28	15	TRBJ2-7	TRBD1	TGTGCCAGCAGTTCTCCCGGGACAGTAACCTACGAGCAGTACTTC	CASSSPGTVTYEQYF
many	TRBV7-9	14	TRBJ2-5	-	TGTGCCAGCAGCTTATGGGCACAGCAAGAGACCCAGTACTTC	CASSLWAQQETQYF
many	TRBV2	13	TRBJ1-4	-	TGTGCCAGTGGGGAGGGAGGCATTGAAAAACTGTTTTTT	CASGEGGIEKLFF
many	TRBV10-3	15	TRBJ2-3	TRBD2	TGTGCCATCGGGACTAGCGGGAGGCCAGCAGATACGCAGTATTTT	CAIGTSGRPADTQYF
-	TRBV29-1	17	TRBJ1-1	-	TGCAGCGCCGCAAACCCTGGGGAGGTTAGGGGGAACACTGAAGCTTTCTTT	CSAANPGEVRGNTEAFF
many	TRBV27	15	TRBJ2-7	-	TGTGCCAGCAGTTCGTGGGGGGTTAGATTCGACGAGCAGTACTTC	CASSSWGVRFDEQYF
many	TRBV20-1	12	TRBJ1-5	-	TGCAGTGCTAGGGATACTGACTCGGCCCAGCATTTT	CSARDTDSAQHF
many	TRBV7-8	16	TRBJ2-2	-	TGTGCCAGCAGCCTATTACGCGGGGAGCACACCGGGGAGCTGTTTTTT	CASSLLRGEHTGELFF
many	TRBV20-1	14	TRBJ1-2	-	TGCAGTGCTAGAGTATGGGACCGTTCCTCTGGCTACACCTTC	CSARVWDRSSGYTF
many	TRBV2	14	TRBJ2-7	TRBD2	TGTGCCAGCACAGGGGGACTAGCCATATACGAGCAGTACTTC	CASTGGLAIYEQYF
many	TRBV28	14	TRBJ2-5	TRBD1	TGTGCCAGCAGTTTACAGACAGGGACGGAGACCCAGTACTTC	CASSLQTGTETQYF
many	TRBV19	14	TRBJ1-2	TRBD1	TGTGCCAGTACGACGCAGACAGGGACCTTTGGCTACACCTTC	CASTTQTGTFGYTF
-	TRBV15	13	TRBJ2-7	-	TGTGCCACCAGCAGAGGGGACTCCTACGAGCAGTACTTC	CATSRGDSYEQYF
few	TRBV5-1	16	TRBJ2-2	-	TGCGCCAGCAGCTTGAACGCGGTCGCGAACACCGGGGAGCTGTTTTTT	CASSLNAVANTGELFF
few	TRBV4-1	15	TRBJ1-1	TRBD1	TGCGCCAGCAGCCAAGAAGGACAGGAGAACACTGAAGCTTTCTTT	CASSQEGQENTEAFF
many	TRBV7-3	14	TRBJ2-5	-	TGTGCCAGCAGCTCAACCCGGGGGAGCGGGACCCAGTACTTC	CASSSTRGSGTQYF
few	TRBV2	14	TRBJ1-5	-	TGTGCCAGCAGTGGAATTACCGCCCAAGATACGCAGCATTTT	CASSGITAQDTQHF
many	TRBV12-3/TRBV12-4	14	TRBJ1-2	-	TGTGCCAGCAGTTTAGTTACGGGGGCCTATGGCTACACCTTC	CASSLVTGAYGYTF